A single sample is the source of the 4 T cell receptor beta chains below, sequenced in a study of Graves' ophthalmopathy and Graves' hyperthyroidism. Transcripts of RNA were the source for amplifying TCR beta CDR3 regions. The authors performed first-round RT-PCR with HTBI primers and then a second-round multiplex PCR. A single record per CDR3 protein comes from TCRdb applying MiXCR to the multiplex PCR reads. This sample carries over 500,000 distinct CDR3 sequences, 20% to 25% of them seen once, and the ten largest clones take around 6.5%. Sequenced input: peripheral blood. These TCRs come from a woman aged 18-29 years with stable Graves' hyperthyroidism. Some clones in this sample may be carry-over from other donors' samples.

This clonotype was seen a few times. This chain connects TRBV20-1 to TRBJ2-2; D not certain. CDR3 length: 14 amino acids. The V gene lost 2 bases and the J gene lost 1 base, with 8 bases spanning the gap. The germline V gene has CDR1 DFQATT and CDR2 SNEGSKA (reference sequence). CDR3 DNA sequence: TGCAGTGCTAGAATGGCGGTGAACACCGGGGAGCTGTTTTTT. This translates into CSARMAVNTGELFF.

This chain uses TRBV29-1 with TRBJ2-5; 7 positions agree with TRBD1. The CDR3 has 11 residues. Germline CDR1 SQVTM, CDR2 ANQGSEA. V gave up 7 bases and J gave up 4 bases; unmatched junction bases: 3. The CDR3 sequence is CSAGQLETQYF. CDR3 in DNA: TGCAGCGCGGGACAGTTAGAGACCCAGTACTTC.

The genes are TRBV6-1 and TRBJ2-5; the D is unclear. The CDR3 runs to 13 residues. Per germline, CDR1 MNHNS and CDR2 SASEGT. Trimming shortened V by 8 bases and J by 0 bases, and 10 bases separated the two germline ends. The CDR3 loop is CASAAAYQETQYF. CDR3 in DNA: TGTGCCAGCGCGGCAGCATACCAAGAGACCCAGTACTTC.

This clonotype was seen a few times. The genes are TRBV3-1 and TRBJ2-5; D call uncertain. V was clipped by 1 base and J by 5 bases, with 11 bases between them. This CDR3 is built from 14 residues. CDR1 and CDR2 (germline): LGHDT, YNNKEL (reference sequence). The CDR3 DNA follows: TGTGCCAGCAGCCAAGGGATTAGCTTCGAGACCCAGTACTTC. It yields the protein CASSQGISFETQYF.